This TCR beta chain was observed in a study of shared clonotypes between healthy human individuals. Only in-frame clones appear in the TCRdb table, and some are missing; sequencing was by immunoSEQ multiplex PCR. The sample shows about 2.5 million clones, roughly 90% of them seen only once. The receptor comes from a young man in good health. Some clones in this sample may be carry-over from other donors' samples. The source material was naive CD4+ T cells from PBMCs. Subset denoted: CD45RA+ positively selected.

The CDR3 DNA sequence: TGTGCCAGCAGTTTATTCTTTCAGCGGCGTGATGGGAACGAGCAGTACTTC. Translation gives CASSLFFQRRDGNEQYF. The chain links TRBV28 to TRBJ2-7; TRBD2 is a possible D gene (5 bases). Germline CDR1 reads MDHEN; CDR2 reads SYDVKM. The V gene lost 1 base and the J gene lost 5 bases, with 21 bases spanning the gap. The CDR3 contains 17 residues.